The entry below gives a single T cell receptor (beta chain) sequence along with its context. Its matching antigen is unknown. The V and J ends lost 8 bases and 3 bases respectively, with 9 bases between them. This CDR3 is built from 12 residues. Germline-derived CDR1 and CDR2 are SNHLY and FYNNEI. These data belong to a study of early T cells in non-severe SARS-CoV-2 infection. Study context: Unsorted whole-blood RNA was sequenced in bulk, leaving chains unpaired.

The study's findings and limits: Missing private and CD4 specificities, VDJdb matching favored anti-spike CD8 responses.

cDNA molecules, individually, were tagged with unique molecular identifiers. TCRdb passed the 5' RACE reads through MiXCR, listing each CDR3 protein once. The sample contains 80,000 to 95,000 distinct CDR3 sequences, roughly 15% of which appear only once. The rearrangement links TRBV2 to TRBJ2-3; no clear D. This receptor was identified in an adult who was a healthcare worker with PCR-confirmed SARS-CoV-2 infection or an uninfected control (not recorded which). This sample comprised whole blood, obtained at baseline. The CDR3 sequence is CASESITDTQYF. The CDR3 DNA follows: TGTGCCAGCGAAAGTATAACAGATACGCAGTATTTT.